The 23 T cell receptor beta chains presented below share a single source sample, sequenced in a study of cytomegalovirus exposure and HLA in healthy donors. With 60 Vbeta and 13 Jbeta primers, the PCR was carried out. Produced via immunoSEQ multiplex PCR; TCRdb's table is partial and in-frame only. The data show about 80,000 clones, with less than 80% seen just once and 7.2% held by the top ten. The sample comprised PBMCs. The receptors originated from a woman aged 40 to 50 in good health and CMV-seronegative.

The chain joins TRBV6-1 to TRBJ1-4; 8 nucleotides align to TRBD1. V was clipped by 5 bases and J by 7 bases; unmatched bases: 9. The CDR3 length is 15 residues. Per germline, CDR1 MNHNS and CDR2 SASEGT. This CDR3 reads CASSMSGQVVEKLFF. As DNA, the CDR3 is TGTGCCAGCAGTATGTCGGGACAGGTTGTTGAAAAACTGTTTTTT.

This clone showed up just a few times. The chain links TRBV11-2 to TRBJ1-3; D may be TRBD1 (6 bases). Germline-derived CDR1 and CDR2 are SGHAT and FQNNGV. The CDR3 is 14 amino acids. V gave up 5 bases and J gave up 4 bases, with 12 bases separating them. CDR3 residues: CASSDRRGGNTIYF. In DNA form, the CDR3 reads TGTGCCAGCAGCGACAGGAGAGGAGGAAACACCATATATTTT.

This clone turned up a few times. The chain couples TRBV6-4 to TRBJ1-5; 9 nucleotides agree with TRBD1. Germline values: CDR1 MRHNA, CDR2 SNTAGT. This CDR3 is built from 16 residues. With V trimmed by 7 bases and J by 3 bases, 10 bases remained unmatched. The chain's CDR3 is CASTDGDREDNQPQHF. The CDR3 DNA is TGTGCCAGCACAGACGGGGACAGGGAGGACAATCAGCCCCAGCATTTT.

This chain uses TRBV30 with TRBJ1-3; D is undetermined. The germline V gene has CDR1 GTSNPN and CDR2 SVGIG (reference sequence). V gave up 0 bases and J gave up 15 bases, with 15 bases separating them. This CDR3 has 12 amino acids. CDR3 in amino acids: CAWSVGLGGEYF. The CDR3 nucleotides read TGTGCCTGGAGTGTTGGGTTGGGAGGAGAATATTTT.

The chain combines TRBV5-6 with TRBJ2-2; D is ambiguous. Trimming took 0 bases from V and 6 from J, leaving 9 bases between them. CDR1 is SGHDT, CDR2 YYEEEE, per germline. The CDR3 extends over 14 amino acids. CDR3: CASSLAGFPGELFF. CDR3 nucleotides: TGTGCCAGCAGCTTGGCGGGTTTCCCCGGGGAGCTGTTTTTT.

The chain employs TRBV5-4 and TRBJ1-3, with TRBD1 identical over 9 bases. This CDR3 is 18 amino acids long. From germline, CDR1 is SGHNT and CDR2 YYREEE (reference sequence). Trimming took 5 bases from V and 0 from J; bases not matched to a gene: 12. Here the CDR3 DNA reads TGTGCCAGCAGACACGAAGGACAGGGGCAGAGCTCTGGAAACACCATATATTTT. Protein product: CASRHEGQGQSSGNTIYF.

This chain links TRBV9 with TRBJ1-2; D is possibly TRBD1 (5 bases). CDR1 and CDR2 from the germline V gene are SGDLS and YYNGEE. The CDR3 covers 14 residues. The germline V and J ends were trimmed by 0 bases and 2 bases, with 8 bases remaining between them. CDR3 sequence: CASSVEGQNYGYTF. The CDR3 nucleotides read TGTGCCAGCAGCGTAGAGGGGCAGAACTATGGCTACACCTTC.

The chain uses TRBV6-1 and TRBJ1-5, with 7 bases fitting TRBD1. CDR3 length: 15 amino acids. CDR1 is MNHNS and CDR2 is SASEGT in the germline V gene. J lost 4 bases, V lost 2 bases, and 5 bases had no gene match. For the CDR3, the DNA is TGTGCCAGCAGTGAACAGACAGGGCGGAATCAGCCCCAGCATTTT. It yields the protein CASSEQTGRNQPQHF.

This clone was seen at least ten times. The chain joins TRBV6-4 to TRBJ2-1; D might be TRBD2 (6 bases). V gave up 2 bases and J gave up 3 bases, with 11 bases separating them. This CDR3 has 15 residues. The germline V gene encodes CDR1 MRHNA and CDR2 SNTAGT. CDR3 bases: TGTGCCAGCAGTGACGGTGGCGGGAACTACAATGAGCAGTTCTTC. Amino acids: CASSDGGGNYNEQFF.

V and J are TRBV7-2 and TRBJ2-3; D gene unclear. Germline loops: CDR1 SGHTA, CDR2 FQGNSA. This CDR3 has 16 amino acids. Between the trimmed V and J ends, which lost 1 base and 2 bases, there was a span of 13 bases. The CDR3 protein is CASSLGLYRNTDTQYF. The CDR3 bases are TGTGCCAGCAGCTTAGGACTCTATCGGAACACAGATACGCAGTATTTT.

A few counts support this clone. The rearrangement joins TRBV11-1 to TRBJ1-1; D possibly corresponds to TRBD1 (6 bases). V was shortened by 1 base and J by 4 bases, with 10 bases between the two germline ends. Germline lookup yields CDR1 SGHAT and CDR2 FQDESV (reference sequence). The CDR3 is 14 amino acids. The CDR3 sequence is CASSLGRGSTEAFF. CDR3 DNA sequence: TGTGCCAGCAGCTTAGGCAGGGGAAGCACTGAAGCTTTCTTT.

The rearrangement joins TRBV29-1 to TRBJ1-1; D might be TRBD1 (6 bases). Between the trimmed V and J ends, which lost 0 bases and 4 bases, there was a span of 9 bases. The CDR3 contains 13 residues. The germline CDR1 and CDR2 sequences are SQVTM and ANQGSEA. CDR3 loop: CSVEEGAATEAFF. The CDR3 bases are TGCAGCGTTGAAGAGGGGGCCGCCACTGAAGCTTTCTTT.

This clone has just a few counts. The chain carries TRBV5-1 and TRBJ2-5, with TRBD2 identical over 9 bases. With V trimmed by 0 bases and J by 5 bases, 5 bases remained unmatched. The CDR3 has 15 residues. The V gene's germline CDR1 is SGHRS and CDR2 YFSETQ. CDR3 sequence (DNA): TGCGCCAGCAGCTTGGTTACAAGCGGGGGGGAGACCCAGTACTTC. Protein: CASSLVTSGGETQYF.

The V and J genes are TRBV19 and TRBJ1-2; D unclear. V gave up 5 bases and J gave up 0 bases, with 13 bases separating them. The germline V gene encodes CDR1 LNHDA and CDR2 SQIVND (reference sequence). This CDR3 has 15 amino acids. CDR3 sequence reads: CASSERGLTNYGYTF. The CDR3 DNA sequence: TGTGCCAGTAGTGAGAGAGGGTTAACTAACTATGGCTACACCTTC.

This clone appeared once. CDR3 DNA: TGTGCCTGGTCCCCAGCGGGAGTAGATTACGAGCAGTACTTC. It translates to CAWSPAGVDYEQYF. This chain links TRBV30 with TRBJ2-7; 8 bases agree with TRBD2. Trimming at V came to 5 bases and at J to 4 bases, leaving 10 bases not matched to a gene. CDR1 GTSNPN and CDR2 SVGIG come from the germline V gene (reference sequence). The CDR3 is 14 amino acids.

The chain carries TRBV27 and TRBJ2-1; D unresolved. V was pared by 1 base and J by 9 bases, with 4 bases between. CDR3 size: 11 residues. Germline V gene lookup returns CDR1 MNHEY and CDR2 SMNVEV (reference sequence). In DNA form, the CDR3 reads TGTGCCAGCAGTTTATACGGTGAGCAGTTCTTC. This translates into CASSLYGEQFF.

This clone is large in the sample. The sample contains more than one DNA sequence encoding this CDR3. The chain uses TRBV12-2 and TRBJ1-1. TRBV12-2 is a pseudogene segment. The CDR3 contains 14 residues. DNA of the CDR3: TGTGCAAGTCGCGCCCTAGGCGACGGCACTGAAGCTTTCTTT. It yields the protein CASRALGDGTEAFF.

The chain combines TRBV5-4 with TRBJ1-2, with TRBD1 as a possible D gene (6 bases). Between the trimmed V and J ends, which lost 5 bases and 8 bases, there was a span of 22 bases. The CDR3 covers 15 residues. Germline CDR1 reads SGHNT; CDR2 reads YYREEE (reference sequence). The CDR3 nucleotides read TGTGCCAGCAGTTCCGGTCCGCTAGGACAGAAAGGCTACACCTTC. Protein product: CASSSGPLGQKGYTF. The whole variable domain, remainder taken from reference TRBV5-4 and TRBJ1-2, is ETGVTQSPTHLIKTRGQQVTLRCSSQSGHNTVSWYQQALGQGPQFIFQYYREEENGRGNFPPRFSGLQFPNYSSELNVNALELDDSALYLCASSSGPLGQKGYTFGSGTRLTVV.

For the CDR3, the DNA is TGCGCCAGCAGCCCCCCGGGACTTTCCTACGAGCAGTACTTC. It is translated as CASSPPGLSYEQYF. The rearrangement joins TRBV5-1 to TRBJ2-7, with D maybe TRBD2 (6 bases). Looked up from germline, CDR1 is SGHRS and CDR2 is YFSETQ. V was shortened by 4 bases and J by 1 base, with 12 bases between the two germline ends. The CDR3 runs to 14 residues.

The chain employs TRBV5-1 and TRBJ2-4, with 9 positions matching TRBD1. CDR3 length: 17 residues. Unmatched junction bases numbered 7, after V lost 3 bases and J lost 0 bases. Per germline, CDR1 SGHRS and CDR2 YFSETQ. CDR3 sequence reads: CASSWDGTGLAKNIQYF. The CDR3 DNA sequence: TGCGCCAGCAGCTGGGATGGGACAGGGCTAGCCAAAAACATTCAGTACTTC.

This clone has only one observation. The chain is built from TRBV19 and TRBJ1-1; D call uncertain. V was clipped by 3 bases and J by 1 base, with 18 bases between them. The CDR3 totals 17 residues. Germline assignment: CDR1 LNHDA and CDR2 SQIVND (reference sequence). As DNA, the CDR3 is TGTGCCAGTAGTATCCAGTCCCCGCGGGCATCGAACACTGAAGCTTTCTTT. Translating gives CASSIQSPRASNTEAFF.

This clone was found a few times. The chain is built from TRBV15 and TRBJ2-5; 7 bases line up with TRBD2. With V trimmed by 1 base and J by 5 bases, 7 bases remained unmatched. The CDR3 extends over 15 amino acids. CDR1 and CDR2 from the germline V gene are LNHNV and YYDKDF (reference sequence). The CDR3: CATSRVRREGETQYF. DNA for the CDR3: TGTGCCACCAGCAGAGTACGCAGGGAGGGGGAGACCCAGTACTTC.

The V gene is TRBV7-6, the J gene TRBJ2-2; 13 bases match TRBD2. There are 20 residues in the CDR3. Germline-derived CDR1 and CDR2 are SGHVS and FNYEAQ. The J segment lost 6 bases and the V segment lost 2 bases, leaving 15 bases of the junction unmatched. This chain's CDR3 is CASSLPRGLAGTVGAGELFF. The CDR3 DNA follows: TGTGCCAGCAGCTTACCCAGGGGACTAGCGGGGACAGTGGGGGCCGGGGAGCTGTTTTTT.